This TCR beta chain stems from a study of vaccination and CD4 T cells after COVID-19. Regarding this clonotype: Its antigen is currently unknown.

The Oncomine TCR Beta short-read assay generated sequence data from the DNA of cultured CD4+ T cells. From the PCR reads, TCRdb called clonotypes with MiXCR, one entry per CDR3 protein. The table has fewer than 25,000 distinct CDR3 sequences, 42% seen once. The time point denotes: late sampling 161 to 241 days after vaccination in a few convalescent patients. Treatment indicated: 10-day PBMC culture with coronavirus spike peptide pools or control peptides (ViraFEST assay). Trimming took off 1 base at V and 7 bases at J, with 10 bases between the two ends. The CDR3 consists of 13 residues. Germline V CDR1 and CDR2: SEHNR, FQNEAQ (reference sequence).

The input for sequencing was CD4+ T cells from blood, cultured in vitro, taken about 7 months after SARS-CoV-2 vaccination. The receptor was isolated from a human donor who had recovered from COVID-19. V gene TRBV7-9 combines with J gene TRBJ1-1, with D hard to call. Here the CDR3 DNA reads TGTGCCAGCAGCTTAGGAGCCCAGAGTGAAGCTTTCTTT. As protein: CASSLGAQSEAFF.